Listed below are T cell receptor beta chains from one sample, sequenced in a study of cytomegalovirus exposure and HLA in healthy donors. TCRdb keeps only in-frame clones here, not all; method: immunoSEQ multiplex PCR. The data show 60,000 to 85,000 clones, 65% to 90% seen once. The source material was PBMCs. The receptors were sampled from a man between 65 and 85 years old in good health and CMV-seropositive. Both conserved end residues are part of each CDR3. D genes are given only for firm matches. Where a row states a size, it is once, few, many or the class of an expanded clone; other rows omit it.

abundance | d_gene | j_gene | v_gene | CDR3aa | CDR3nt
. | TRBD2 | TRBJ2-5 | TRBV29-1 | CSVSSGGAVETQYF | TGCAGCGTTTCTAGCGGGGGGGCCGTAGAGACCCAGTACTTC
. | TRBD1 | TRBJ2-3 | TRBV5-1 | CASSLGGQGGPDTQYF | TGCGCCAGCAGCTTGGGGGGACAGGGGGGACCAGATACGCAGTATTTT
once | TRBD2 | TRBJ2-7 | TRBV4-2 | CASSQELAGAFCEQYF | TGTGCCAGCAGCCAAGAGCTAGCGGGAGCCTTCTGCGAGCAGTACTTC
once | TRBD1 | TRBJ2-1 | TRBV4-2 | CASSQDLRGRDEQFF | TGTGCCAGCAGCCAAGATCTGAGGGGGCGCGATGAGCAGTTCTTC
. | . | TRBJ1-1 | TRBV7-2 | CASSPMGGTNTEAFF | TGTGCCAGCAGCCCCATGGGGGGGACGAACACTGAAGCTTTCTTT
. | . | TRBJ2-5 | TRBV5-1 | CASSLARGLETQYF | TGCGCCAGCAGCTTGGCCAGGGGCTTAGAGACCCAGTACTTC
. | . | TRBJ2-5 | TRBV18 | CASSPRTEQETQYF | TGTGCCAGCTCACCAAGGACAGAACAAGAGACCCAGTACTTC
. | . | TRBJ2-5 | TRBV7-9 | CASSQGQGPETQYF | TGTGCCAGCAGCCAAGGGCAGGGCCCAGAGACCCAGTACTTC
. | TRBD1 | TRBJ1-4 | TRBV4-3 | CASSQGSGTGAEKLFF | TGCGCCAGCAGCCAAGGAAGCGGGACAGGGGCTGAAAAACTGTTTTTT
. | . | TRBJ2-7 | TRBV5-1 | CASSSGKDEQYF | TGCGCCAGCAGTTCAGGGAAGGACGAGCAGTACTTC
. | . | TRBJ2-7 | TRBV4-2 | CASSHRQASDYEQYF | TGTGCCAGCAGCCACCGACAAGCCTCGGACTACGAGCAGTACTTC
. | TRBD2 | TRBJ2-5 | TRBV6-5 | CASSLSLATETQYF | TGTGCCAGCAGTTTATCACTAGCGACAGAGACCCAGTACTTC
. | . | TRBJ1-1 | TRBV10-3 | CAISEMSGNTEAFF | TGTGCCATCAGTGAGATGTCGGGTAACACTGAAGCTTTCTTT
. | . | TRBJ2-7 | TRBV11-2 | CASSYGGWGSYEQYF | TGTGCCAGCAGCTATGGAGGCTGGGGCTCCTACGAGCAGTACTTC
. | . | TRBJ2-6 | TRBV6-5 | CASGRGANVLTF | TGTGCCAGCGGGAGGGGGGCCAACGTCCTGACTTTC
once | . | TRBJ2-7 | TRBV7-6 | CASSQRAGPVYEQYF | TGTGCCAGCAGCCAACGGGCGGGTCCCGTCTACGAGCAGTACTTC
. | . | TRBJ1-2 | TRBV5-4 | CASSLGNGLDYGYTF | TGTGCCAGCAGCTTGGGGAATGGACTCGACTATGGCTACACCTTC
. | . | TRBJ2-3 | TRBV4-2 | CASSQSGGTATSDTQYF | TGTGCCAGCAGCCAATCTGGCGGGACAGCGACCTCAGATACGCAGTATTTT
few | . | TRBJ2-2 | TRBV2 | CASSFSNRGPGELFF | TGTGCCAGCAGTTTTTCGAATAGGGGTCCCGGGGAGCTGTTTTTT
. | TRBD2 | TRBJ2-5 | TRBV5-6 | CASSYRGAGDLETQYF | TGTGCCAGCAGCTACCGGGGAGCGGGGGACTTGGAGACCCAGTACTTC
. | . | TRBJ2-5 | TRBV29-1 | CSVDGQGGETQYF | TGCAGCGTCGATGGACAGGGAGGGGAGACCCAGTACTTC
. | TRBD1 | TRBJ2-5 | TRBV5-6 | CASSFGTGVSETQYF | TGTGCCAGCAGCTTTGGGACAGGCGTTTCGGAGACCCAGTACTTC
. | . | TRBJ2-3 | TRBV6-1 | CASRGRGQIFTDTQYF | TGTGCCAGCCGTGGGAGGGGACAGATCTTCACAGATACGCAGTATTTT
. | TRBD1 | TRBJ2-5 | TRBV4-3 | CASSQGQGAEETQYF | TGCGCCAGCAGCCAGGGACAGGGGGCTGAGGAGACCCAGTACTTC
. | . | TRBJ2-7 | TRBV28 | CASSLSDGRRYEQYF | TGTGCCAGCAGTTTATCTGACGGGAGACGATACGAGCAGTACTTC
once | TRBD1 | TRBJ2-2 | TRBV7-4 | CASSPWDRDDTGELFF | TGTGCCAGCAGCCCCTGGGACAGGGACGACACCGGGGAGCTGTTTTTT
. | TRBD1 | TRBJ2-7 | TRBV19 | CASSIVGTGVEQYF | TGTGCCAGTAGTATAGTCGGGACAGGGGTCGAGCAGTACTTC
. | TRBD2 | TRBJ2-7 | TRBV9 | CASSVVWTSGYEQYF | TGTGCCAGCAGCGTCGTATGGACTAGCGGATACGAGCAGTACTTC
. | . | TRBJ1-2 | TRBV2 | CASSSHSEGGYTF | TGTGCCAGCAGTTCACACTCGGAGGGTGGCTACACCTTC
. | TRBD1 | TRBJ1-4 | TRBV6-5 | CASSYQTGGGEKLFF | TGTGCCAGCAGTTACCAGACAGGGGGCGGAGAAAAACTGTTTTTT
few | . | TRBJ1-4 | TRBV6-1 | CAARGWSYNEKLFF | TGTGCCGCCCGGGGATGGTCATATAATGAAAAACTGTTTTTT
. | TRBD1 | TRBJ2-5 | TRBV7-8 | CASSLRWDRGRQETQYF | TGTGCCAGCAGCTTAAGGTGGGACAGGGGTAGACAAGAGACCCAGTACTTC
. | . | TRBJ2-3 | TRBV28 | CASSSNTDTQYF | TGTGCCAGCAGTTCCAACACAGATACGCAGTATTTT
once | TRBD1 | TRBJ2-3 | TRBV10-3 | CAIRGANRGRADTQYF | TGTGCCATCAGAGGAGCCAACAGGGGGCGAGCAGATACGCAGTATTTT
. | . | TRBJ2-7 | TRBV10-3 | CAISESGYEQYF | TGTGCCATCAGCGAATCAGGCTACGAGCAGTACTTC
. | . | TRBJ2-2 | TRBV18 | CASSLTRNTGELFF | TGTGCCAGCTCGCTGACAAGGAACACCGGGGAGCTGTTTTTT
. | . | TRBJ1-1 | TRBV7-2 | CASNLRGRGEAFF | TGTGCCAGCAACTTACGGGGGAGGGGTGAAGCTTTCTTT
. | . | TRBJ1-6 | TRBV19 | CASSPRPGEDGSPLHF | TGTGCCAGTAGTCCCCGTCCAGGGGAAGACGGTTCACCCCTCCACTTT
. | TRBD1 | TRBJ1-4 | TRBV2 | CASSDTGTVLFF | TGTGCCAGCAGTGACACCGGGACAGTACTGTTTTTT
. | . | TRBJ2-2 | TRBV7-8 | CASSFIVSGELFF | TGTGCCAGCAGCTTTATAGTATCCGGGGAGCTGTTTTTT
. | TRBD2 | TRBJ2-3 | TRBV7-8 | CASSPSGSRTDTQYF | TGTGCCAGCAGCCCTAGCGGGAGTCGCACAGATACGCAGTATTTT
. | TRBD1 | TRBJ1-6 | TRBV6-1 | CASRPGQGISPLHF | TGTGCCAGCAGACCGGGACAGGGTATTTCACCCCTCCACTTT
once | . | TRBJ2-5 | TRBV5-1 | CASSLGERVTQYF | TGCGCCAGCAGCCTTGGAGAACGGGTGACCCAGTACTTC
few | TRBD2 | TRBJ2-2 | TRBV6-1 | CASSAGLADTGELFF | TGTGCCAGCAGTGCCGGACTAGCAGACACCGGGGAGCTGTTTTTT
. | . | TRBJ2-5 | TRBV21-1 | CASSTESGEIETQYF | TGTGCCAGCAGCACTGAGTCCGGAGAGATAGAGACCCAGTACTTC
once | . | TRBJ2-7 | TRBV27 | CASSPDYLIPREQYF | TGTGCCAGCAGTCCGGACTATCTAATCCCTCGAGAGCAGTACTTC
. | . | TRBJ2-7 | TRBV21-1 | CASSNQRGGNSYEQYF | TGTGCCAGCAGCAATCAGAGGGGCGGGAATTCCTACGAGCAGTACTTC
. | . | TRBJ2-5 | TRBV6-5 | CATQNYQETQYF | TGTGCCACCCAAAACTACCAGGAGACCCAGTACTTC
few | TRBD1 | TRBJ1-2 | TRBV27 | CASSDTGGYYGYTF | TGTGCCAGCAGTGATACAGGGGGGTACTATGGCTACACCTTC
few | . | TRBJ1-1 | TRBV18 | CASSPLTPQVNTEAFF | TGTGCCAGCTCACCCCTCACTCCTCAAGTGAACACTGAAGCTTTCTTT
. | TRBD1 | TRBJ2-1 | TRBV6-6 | CASSSQGVGQFF | TGTGCCAGCAGTTCACAGGGGGTCGGGCAGTTCTTC
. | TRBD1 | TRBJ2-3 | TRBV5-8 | CASSPGQAKDTQYF | TGTGCCAGCAGCCCGGGACAGGCAAAAGATACGCAGTATTTT
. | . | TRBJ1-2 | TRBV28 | CASRGNLRSGYTF | TGTGCCAGCAGAGGAAATTTGAGGTCTGGCTACACCTTC
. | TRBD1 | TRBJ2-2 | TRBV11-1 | CASSLDRGHANTGELFF | TGTGCCAGCAGCTTAGACAGGGGGCACGCGAACACCGGGGAGCTGTTTTTT
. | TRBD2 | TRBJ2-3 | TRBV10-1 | CASSATSGTDTQYF | TGCGCCAGCAGTGCGACTAGCGGGACAGATACGCAGTATTTT